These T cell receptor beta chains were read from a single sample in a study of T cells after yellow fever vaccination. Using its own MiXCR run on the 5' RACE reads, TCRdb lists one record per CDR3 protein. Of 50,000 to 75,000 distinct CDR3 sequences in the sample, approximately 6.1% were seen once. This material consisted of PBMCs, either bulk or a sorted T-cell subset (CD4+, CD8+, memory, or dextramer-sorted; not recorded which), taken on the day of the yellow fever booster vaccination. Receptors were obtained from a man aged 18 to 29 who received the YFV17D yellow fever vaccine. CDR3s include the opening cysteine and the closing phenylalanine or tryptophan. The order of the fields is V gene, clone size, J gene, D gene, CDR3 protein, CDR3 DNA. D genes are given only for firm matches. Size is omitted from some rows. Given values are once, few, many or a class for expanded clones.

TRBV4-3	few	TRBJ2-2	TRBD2	CASSQSSGGPGFGELFF	TGCGCCAGCAGCCAATCTAGCGGGGGGCCAGGGTTCGGGGAGCTGTTTTTT
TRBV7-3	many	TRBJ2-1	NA	CASSTDNYNEQFF	TGTGCCAGCAGCACGGACAACTACAATGAGCAGTTCTTC
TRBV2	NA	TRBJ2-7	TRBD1	CASSDGTGGRQYF	TGTGCCAGCAGCGACGGGACAGGAGGACGGCAGTACTTC
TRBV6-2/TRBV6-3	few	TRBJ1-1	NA	CASSRTTGLNTEAFF	TGTGCCAGCAGTCGCACCACAGGGTTGAACACTGAAGCTTTCTTT
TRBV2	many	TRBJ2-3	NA	CASTTTGKRVTDTQYF	TGTGCCAGCACGACCACAGGGAAAAGGGTCACAGATACGCAGTATTTT
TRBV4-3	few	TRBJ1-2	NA	CASSPEVANYGYTF	TGCGCCAGCAGCCCGGAGGTAGCTAACTATGGCTACACCTTC
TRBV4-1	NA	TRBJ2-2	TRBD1	CASSPGQGNTGELFF	TGCGCCAGCAGCCCGGGACAGGGAAACACCGGGGAGCTGTTTTTT
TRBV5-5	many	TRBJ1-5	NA	CASSLVPRGDQPQHF	TGTGCCAGCAGCTTGGTGCCCCGGGGGGATCAGCCCCAGCATTTT
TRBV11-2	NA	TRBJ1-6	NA	CASSSIKRGNSPLHF	TGTGCCAGCAGCTCCATAAAGCGAGGGAATTCACCCCTCCACTTT
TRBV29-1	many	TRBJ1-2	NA	CSASGRGYTF	TGCAGCGCCTCGGGGCGAGGCTACACCTTC
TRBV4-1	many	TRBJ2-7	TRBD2	CASSPDSGTSYEQYF	TGCGCCAGCAGCCCCGATAGCGGGACCTCCTACGAGCAGTACTTC
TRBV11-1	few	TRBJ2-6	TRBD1	CASSLRTGEGSGANVLTF	TGTGCCAGCAGCTTGCGGACAGGGGAAGGATCTGGGGCCAACGTCCTGACTTTC
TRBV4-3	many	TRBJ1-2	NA	CASSQDGWAGYTF	TGCGCCAGCAGCCAAGATGGGTGGGCTGGCTACACCTTC
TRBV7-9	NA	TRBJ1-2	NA	CASSTSTAAWNYGYTF	TGTGCCAGCAGCACCTCGACAGCTGCTTGGAACTATGGCTACACCTTC
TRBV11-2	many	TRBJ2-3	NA	CASSGRPEGTQYF	TGTGCCAGCAGCGGGCGCCCAGAGGGTACGCAGTATTTT
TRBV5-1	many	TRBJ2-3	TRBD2	CASSLTGLAADTQYF	TGCGCCAGCAGCTTGACCGGGCTAGCGGCAGATACGCAGTATTTT
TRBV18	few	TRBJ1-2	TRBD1	CASSPQTGTFYGYTF	TGTGCCAGCTCACCCCAGACAGGGACCTTCTATGGCTACACCTTC
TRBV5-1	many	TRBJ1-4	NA	CASSPLGPTNEKLFF	TGCGCCAGCAGCCCATTGGGTCCAACTAATGAAAAACTGTTTTTT
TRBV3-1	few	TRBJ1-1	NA	CASSLRPGGRNTEAFF	TGTGCCAGCAGCCTAAGGCCGGGGGGGAGGAACACTGAAGCTTTCTTT
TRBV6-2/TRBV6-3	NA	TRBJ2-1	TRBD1	CASNRGNSYNEQFF	TGTGCCAGCAACAGGGGGAACTCCTACAATGAGCAGTTCTTC
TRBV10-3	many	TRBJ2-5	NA	CAIKEPGTQETQYF	TGTGCCATCAAAGAACCGGGAACCCAAGAGACCCAGTACTTC